The subject of this entry is one T cell receptor (beta chain). This specimen belongs to a study of blood T cell repertoires in COVID-19. The V end was cut by 1 base, the J end by 6 bases, with 14 bases between. The CDR3 length is 15 residues. The germline CDR1 and CDR2 sequences are SGHRS and YFSETQ. Repertoires were generated with immunoSEQ multiplex PCR, while TCRdb's copy carries only in-frame clones and drops some. The data show around 240,000 clones, with 75% to 90% seen just once and 0.85% to 0.9% held by the top ten. The chain has TRBV5-1 and TRBJ2-1, with D possibly matching TRBD1 (6 bases). Sequenced material: PBMCs or T cells enriched from blood (not recorded which). This clonotype was obtained from a man between 50 and 59 years old who had been exposed to COVID-19. The CDR3: CASSLSPGVSNEQFF. In DNA form, the CDR3 reads TGCGCCAGCAGCTTGTCGCCAGGGGTTAGCAATGAGCAGTTCTTC.